A selection of T cell receptor beta chains follows, all from one sample in a study of shared clonotypes between healthy human individuals. Assay used: immunoSEQ multiplex PCR; TCRdb lists only in-frame clones, some missing. The data show about 1.5 million clones, roughly 96% seen once. The material sequenced was naive CD4+ T cells sorted from blood. These receptors were obtained from a man aged 30-40 years in good health. CDR3s include the opening cysteine and the closing phenylalanine or tryptophan. Each record gives: V gene, CDR3 protein.

TRBV10-2 CASSRMDEQFF
TRBV9 CASSLRRIQQGGDEQFF
TRBV2 CASRGTGTLTNYGYTF
TRBV5-1 CASSRLAGNYGYTF
TRBV27 CASRFIRVYYEQYF
TRBV10-3 CAISEYHSSGRADTQYF
TRBV6-6 CASSSDLDPGYTF
TRBV7-9 CASSLTHAAGEKLFF
TRBV9 CASSPPRTAGSGYGYTF
TRBV18 CASSPVSGEQYF
TRBV6-6 CASSDGREAFF
TRBV4-2 CASSQGDSGEQFF
TRBV12-5 CASAHGGEQFF
TRBV11-2 CASSLDRGQPQHF
TRBV6-1 CASSGTGAGELFF
TRBV5-1 CASSLDSTSGYNEQFF
TRBV7-2 CASSLALGQGTYEQYF
TRBV15 CATSRRLADTDTQYF
TRBV28 CASSLFLAGGPLNEQFF
TRBV7-6 CASSTWSGGYTF
TRBV2 CATLAGVRETQYF
TRBV11-2 CASSSRDGDRNEKLFF
TRBV15 CATSRAGLGELFF
TRBV28 CASSSLRQETQYF
TRBV19 CASSGLAGHTGELFF
TRBV7-9 CASSLAAQTQFF
TRBV28 CASSSPGQGAYEQYF
TRBV25-1 CASSGQGADTQYF
TRBV7-9 CASSTLAGEGTQYF
TRBV2 CASTGRNYGYTF
TRBV6-6 CASSYTGGDTQYF
TRBV2 CASTLSNNEQFF
TRBV7-3 CASSLMYGSGNTIYF
TRBV4-3 CASSQARTDLGGLSTDTQYF
TRBV5-1 CASRPVGDGYTF
TRBV6-5 CASRDSGGTEAFF
TRBV12-5 CASGLVGQGEQFF
TRBV11-2 CASSLAFVKTLEQYF
TRBV7-8 CASSLEGLLKYNEQFF
TRBV5-1 CASSYGLAGGPGSSEQYF
TRBV5-6 CASSFTGTSGNEQFF